Sequencing of this TCR beta chain was carried out in a study of blood T cell repertoires in COVID-19. Study information: The United States, Italy and Spain were the sources of the acute and convalescent COVID-19 samples. From T cells, B-cell-depleted T cells, or PBMCs came the material, which was cDNA or gDNA.

Trimming took 1 base from V and 0 from J, leaving 7 bases between them. Germline V lookup: CDR1 MNHEY, CDR2 SVGEGT. This CDR3 has 14 residues. Authors' methods: Amplification with reference gene primers provided the estimates of nucleated cell counts. The repertoire was sequenced with immunoSEQ multiplex PCR; TCRdb's copy has only in-frame clones and lacks some. From that table come the V and J calls and clone size; the DNA was used to work out D and trimming. The sample includes approximately 150,000 clones, around 85% of them seen just once. This chain joins TRBV6-2 or TRBV6-3 and TRBJ2-7; no clear D gene. The material sequenced was peripheral blood. The TCR comes from a woman in her 70s with acute or convalescent COVID-19. This chain's CDR3 is CASSYWPDSYEQYF. DNA for the CDR3: TGTGCCAGCAGTTACTGGCCAGACTCCTACGAGCAGTACTTC.